This T cell receptor beta chain was identified in a study of early T cells in non-severe SARS-CoV-2 infection. TCRdb re-derived calls from the 5' RACE reads in MiXCR, one entry per CDR3 protein. Of tens of thousands of distinct CDR3 sequences in the sample, around 4.5% are singletons; the top ten hold under 6%. This clonotype was detected ten times or more. This sequence was found in an adult who was a healthcare worker with PCR-confirmed SARS-CoV-2 infection or an uninfected control (not recorded which). The starting material was whole blood, obtained at baseline.

This chain's CDR3 is CASSLGTRGGETQYF. CDR3 DNA sequence: TGTGCCAGCAGCTTAGGGACACGGGGTGGAGAGACCCAGTACTTC. This chain connects TRBV7-3 to TRBJ2-5; D perhaps matches TRBD1 (6 bases). Trimming took off 2 bases at V and 4 bases at J, with 14 bases between the two ends. The germline gives CDR1 SGHTA, CDR2 FQGTGA. The CDR3 consists of 15 residues.